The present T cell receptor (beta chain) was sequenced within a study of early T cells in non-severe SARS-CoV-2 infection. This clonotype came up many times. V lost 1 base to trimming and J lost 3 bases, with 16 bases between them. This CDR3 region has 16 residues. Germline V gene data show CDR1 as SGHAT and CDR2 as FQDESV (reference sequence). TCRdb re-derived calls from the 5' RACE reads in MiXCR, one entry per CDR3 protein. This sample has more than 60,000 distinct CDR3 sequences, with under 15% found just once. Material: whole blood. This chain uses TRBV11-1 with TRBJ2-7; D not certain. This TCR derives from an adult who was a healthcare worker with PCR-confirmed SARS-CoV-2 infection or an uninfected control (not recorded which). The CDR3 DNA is TGTGCCAGCAGCTTAGGTTCAGCCGGGCACCGCTACGAGCAGTACTTC. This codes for CASSLGSAGHRYEQYF.